The text below deals with one T cell receptor beta chain. This sample stems from a study of control samples from healthy donors and cancer patients. V was trimmed by 5 bases and J by 5 bases, leaving 14 bases between them. This CDR3 has 14 residues. Looked up from germline, CDR1 is MNHEY and CDR2 is SVGAGI. Sequenced by immunoSEQ multiplex PCR; TCRdb stores in-frame clones only, minus some. In the table there are approximately 170,000 clones, roughly 92% of which are singletons. This rearrangement joins TRBV6-5 to TRBJ2-3, with D unresolved. This clonotype was sampled from a woman between 25 and 40 years old in good health. Sequencing was carried out using blood. CDR3 sequence: CASSPEPTGDTQYF. Here the CDR3 DNA reads TGTGCCAGCAGTCCTGAGCCCACTGGAGATACGCAGTATTTT.